A selection of T cell receptor beta chains follows, all from one sample in a study of cytomegalovirus exposure and HLA in healthy donors. Produced via immunoSEQ multiplex PCR; TCRdb's table is partial and in-frame only. The profile covers about 210,000 clones, with 82% appearing a single time and roughly 5.5% taken by the ten largest. The sequencing input was PBMCs. The receptors originated from a man aged 35-49 years in good health and CMV-seropositive. CDR3s include the opening cysteine and the closing phenylalanine or tryptophan.

j_call	v_call	cdr3_aa
TRBJ1-2	TRBV19	CASSIEGYGYTF
TRBJ1-2	TRBV7-8	CASSPQGTGLYGYTF
TRBJ2-5	TRBV7-9	CASSLKGQVRETQYF
TRBJ2-5	TRBV2	CASRGLAGGRETQYF
TRBJ2-1	TRBV18	CASSERGDYEQFF
TRBJ2-4	TRBV9	CASSVEGATYNIQYF
TRBJ2-5	TRBV9	CASSVASGRQETQYF
TRBJ1-1	TRBV27	CASSLGGHTEAFF
TRBJ2-7	TRBV5-8	CASSLGHSYEQYF
TRBJ1-2	TRBV6-1	CASSGMNRGRGGYTF
TRBJ1-5	TRBV7-8	CASSPPPPKEIGSSNQPQHF
TRBJ1-1	TRBV19	CASSYSGDTEAFF
TRBJ1-3	TRBV9	CASSPQVGATVSGNTIYF
TRBJ2-5	TRBV9	CASSVGTRETQETQYF
TRBJ1-4	TRBV9	CASSAGGELFF
TRBJ2-1	TRBV5-1	CASSPGARGRMNEQFF
TRBJ1-3	TRBV5-8	CASEPGISGNTIYF
TRBJ1-5	TRBV4-1	CASSQDRIQPQHF
TRBJ2-3	TRBV27	CASTTSGTGEDTQYF
TRBJ1-1	TRBV27	CASSPLEERSTEAFF
TRBJ2-2	TRBV7-9	CASTPLQGIFAGELFF
TRBJ2-7	TRBV30	CAWSVHRSGVPYEQYF
TRBJ2-6	TRBV2	CASNIQGGFPGANVLTF
TRBJ2-7	TRBV27	CASSYSGLTLEQYF
TRBJ1-2	TRBV6-5	CASSYRDRGFGYTF